This record concerns one T cell receptor (beta chain) sequence. Its cognate antigen has yet to be identified. Qualities for individual bases were not recorded, and no much larger clone is one base off. The sample comes from a study of blood T cell repertoires in COVID-19 (dated by TCRdb to 2019 to 2021). Regarding the study in general: Samples from collaborators originated in the United States, Italy and Spain and spanned both the acute and convalescent phases of COVID-19. The sample metadata nearly always contained a de-identified subject ID, COVID-19 status, age in years and sex. The prospective study material was composed of cDNA or gDNA derived from T cells, B-cell-depleted T cells, or PBMCs. The repertoires were released in a freely available public database intended as a resource for research on the immune response to SARS-CoV-2. The samples were drawn from the first 160 participants of the ongoing ImmuneRACE study and from some 1,300 subjects provided by 6 global collaborators. Subjects who had been exposed to COVID-19, were actively infected with it, or had recovered from it provided the deeply sampled blood TCRbeta repertoires that made up the dataset. Where HLA class I and class II types were available, the types were taken from metadata supplied by the sample provider, not from assay-based typing. The research as a whole found: How much clinical and demographic metadata was included differed by source and by participant, and the metadata was provided uncurated.

Samples from volunteer blood donors who had recovered from COVID-19 were contributed by a second Seattle source. The collaborating institutions used their own protocols to collect whole blood in K2EDTA tubes. Collaborator samples were shipped for TCRbeta analysis as frozen whole blood, isolated PBMCs, or DNA extracted from either sample type. TCRbeta CDR3 regions were amplified from genomic DNA by means of the immunoSEQ Assay, a bias-controlled multiplex PCR. The authors processed their data as follows. Within the assay, amplification of reference gene primers was used to estimate how many nucleated cells each sample contained. To quantify the absolute abundance of each unique TCRbeta CDR3 rearrangement, sequence reads were collapsed and filtered. For each sample, productive Simpson clonality was calculated as the square root of Simpson's diversity index over productive rearrangements. Not all clones reach the TCRdb copy of this immuneACCESS table, which keeps in-frame sequences only. Checked studies attribute under half of the gap to unresolved V genes and leave the rest unexplained. V and J calls and clone size are those listed in that table; D and trimming were worked out from the DNA. Counted in this sample were about 130,000 clones; more than 70% of them appeared once. 9.5% to 15% of the sample is in the top ten clones.

Reading from cysteine to phenylalanine, the CDR3 counts 14 amino acids. Left in the record is the CDR3 DNA by itself, 42 bases read in frame from the first base. CDR1 MNHEY and CDR2 SMNVEV are derived from the germline V gene (reference sequence). V sheds 7 bases and J sheds 4 bases, leaving 13 bases between their ends. This TCR came from a young woman who had recovered from COVID-19. The chain couples TRBV27 to TRBJ1-4; the D gene identity is not certain. The material sequenced was peripheral blood. The CDR3 in this case is CASKGEGSNEKLFF. The DNA sequence follows: TGTGCCAGCAAGGGCGAGGGTAGTAATGAAAAACTGTTTTTT.